This TCR beta chain stems from a study of T cell changes during pregnancy in multiple sclerosis. Assay used: immunoSEQ multiplex PCR; TCRdb lists only in-frame clones, some missing. The data show some 100,000 clones, with more than 80% seen just once and around 1.2% held by the top ten. The germline gives CDR1 MNHNS, CDR2 SASEGT. The length of the CDR3 is 15 residues. V lost 7 bases and J lost 1, with 15 bases in between. The material was peripheral blood, obtained in the second trimester of pregnancy. The sequence derives from a female donor with multiple sclerosis, enrolled in a pregnancy study. The genes are TRBV6-1 and TRBJ2-3, with D maybe TRBD2 (6 bases). This CDR3 is CASTPQGGGTDTQYF. CDR3 in DNA: TGTGCCAGCACCCCTCAAGGCGGGGGCACAGATACGCAGTATTTT.